This T cell receptor (beta chain) is drawn from a study of shared clonotypes between healthy human individuals. Background on the study: Researchers drew samples from two women and a few men aged 18 to 49. Study findings and constraints: Among donors, clonotype sharing was expected to be affected by sequencing depth. Represented genetic and exposure-history diversity was restricted by having few donors.

Comments on this clone: Its target is not known.

The unsorted samples took tens of millions of PBMCs to get genomic DNA. CDR1 and CDR2 from the germline V gene are LNHDA and SQIVND (reference sequence). The CDR3 runs to 17 residues. Losses at the gene ends were 5 bases for V and 4 bases for J; bases not matched to a gene: 10. Profiled with immunoSEQ multiplex PCR; TCRdb holds only in-frame clones, not every one. The sample yields about 480,000 clones, 75% to 80% seen once. The source of this sequence is a woman aged 40 to 50 in good health. Some clones in this sample may be carry-over from other donors' samples. The rearrangement links TRBV19 to TRBJ2-7; 14 nucleotides match TRBD2. The sample comprised PBMCs. The CDR3 protein is CASSPGLAGGRYYEQYF. CDR3 DNA sequence: TGTGCCAGTAGTCCCGGACTAGCGGGAGGCCGTTATTACGAGCAGTACTTC. The full variable domain, with the rest looked up from reference TRBV19 and TRBJ2-7, is DGGITQSPKYLFRKEGQNVTLSCEQNLNHDAMYWYRQDPGQGLRLIYYSQIVNDFQKGDIAEGYSVSREKKESFPLTVTSAQKNPTAFYLCASSPGLAGGRYYEQYFGPGTRLTVT.